A single sample is the source of the 25 T cell receptor beta chains below, sequenced in a study of identical twins. Each CDR3 protein is one row after TCRdb ran MiXCR on the 5' RACE reads. Of around 490,000 distinct CDR3 sequences listed, 12% to 15% were seen once; the top ten hold about 0.4%. These data were also filed under a second study, of yellow fever vaccine responses in identical twins.

Sample: CD4+ T cells sorted from blood. The receptors originated from a woman younger than 35 in good health.

In its sample, this clonotype was seen a few times. The CDR3: CSVQDSRTEAFF. CDR3 nucleotide sequence: TGCAGTGTCCAGGACAGCCGCACTGAAGCTTTCTTT. The V and J genes are TRBV20-1 and TRBJ1-1; tentatively, D is TRBD1 (6 bases). Trimming took 7 bases from V and 4 from J, leaving 13 bases between them. From germline, CDR1 is DFQATT and CDR2 SNEGSKA (reference sequence). CDR3 length: 12 residues.

This clonotype was found a few times. The chain uses TRBV12-3 or TRBV12-4 and TRBJ2-1; D possibly matches TRBD1 or TRBD2 (7 bases each). This CDR3 region has 18 residues. Between the trimmed V and J ends, which lost 1 base and 2 bases, there was a span of 18 bases. CDR3 loop: CASSLVPGGGATYNEQFF. The DNA for the CDR3 is TGTGCCAGCAGTTTAGTCCCAGGGGGGGGAGCAACCTACAATGAGCAGTTCTTC.

This clonotype came up a few times. The gene calls are TRBV5-1 and TRBJ1-1; a possible D gene is TRBD1 (6 bases). The germline gives CDR1 SGHRS, CDR2 YFSETQ. There are 16 residues in the CDR3. Deletions cut 3 bases from V and 1 base from J, with 16 bases between. CDR3 amino acids: CASSSNQGFQNTEAFF. The CDR3 DNA is TGCGCCAGCAGCTCTAACCAGGGGTTTCAGAACACTGAAGCTTTCTTT.

This clonotype has just a few counts. The V and J genes are TRBV7-2 and TRBJ2-1, with a tentative D call TRBD2 (6 bases). CDR1 is SGHTA and CDR2 is FQGNSA in the germline V gene. The CDR3 has 15 residues. Deletions cut 5 bases from V and 3 bases from J, with 14 bases between. CDR3 residues: CASSKGTGDYNEQFF. CDR3 coding DNA: TGTGCCAGCAGCAAAGGGACGGGGGACTACAATGAGCAGTTCTTC.

V usage is TRBV5-1 and J usage is TRBJ2-2; 8 nucleotides line up with TRBD2. CDR3 length: 16 amino acids. Germline V gene lookup returns CDR1 SGHRS and CDR2 YFSETQ. V gave up 1 base and J gave up 3 bases; unmatched junction bases: 5. The CDR3: CASSLLLAGHTGELFF. The CDR3 nucleotides read TGCGCCAGCAGCTTGCTTCTAGCGGGCCACACCGGGGAGCTGTTTTTT.

The chain uses TRBV6-1 and TRBJ2-7, with 14 positions matching TRBD2. The V and J ends lost 6 bases and 3 bases, in that order; junction bases with no gene match: 13. This CDR3 spans 18 amino acids. CDR1 MNHNS and CDR2 SASEGT come from the germline V gene. CDR3 protein: CASRDQGTSGRGGYEQYF. In nucleotides, the CDR3 is TGTGCCAGCAGGGATCAGGGGACTAGCGGGAGAGGTGGCTACGAGCAGTACTTC.

This clonotype turned up a few times. The rearrangement uses TRBV20-1 and TRBJ1-2; 9 nucleotides match TRBD1. CDR1 DFQATT and CDR2 SNEGSKA come from the germline V gene (reference sequence). This CDR3 has 13 residues. V was pared by 5 bases and J by 8 bases, with 9 bases of the junction left unmatched. This CDR3 reads CSAGHRGQEGYTF. In DNA form, the CDR3 reads TGCAGTGCTGGACACAGGGGGCAGGAGGGCTACACCTTC.

The rearrangement uses TRBV6-2 or TRBV6-3 and TRBJ2-1; 12 bases are a match to TRBD2. Germline values: CDR1 MNHEY, CDR2 SVGEGT. This CDR3 is 17 amino acids long. J was trimmed by 0 bases and V by 5 bases; bases with no gene match: 5. Written as DNA, the CDR3 is TGTGCCAGCAGTCGACCGACTAGCGGGAGCTCCTACAATGAGCAGTTCTTC. This encodes CASSRPTSGSSYNEQFF.

The chain is built from TRBV28 and TRBJ1-1; tentatively, D is TRBD1 (5 bases). Deletions cut 8 bases from V and 4 bases from J, with 14 bases between. There are 13 residues in the CDR3. Germline V lookup: CDR1 MDHEN, CDR2 SYDVKM. CDR3 protein: CASVSGTFTEAFF. CDR3 DNA sequence: TGTGCCAGCGTCTCCGGGACTTTCACTGAAGCTTTCTTT.

The chain employs TRBV18 and TRBJ2-1; D possibly uses TRBD1 or TRBD2 (6 bases each). The germline V and J ends were trimmed by 5 bases and 2 bases, with 22 bases remaining between them. CDR1 and CDR2 (germline): KGHSH, LQKENI. CDR3 length equals 18 residues. In DNA form, the CDR3 reads TGTGCCAGCTCAGATTTCGGGGGCGGGGAAACCACCTACAATGAGCAGTTCTTC. Amino acid sequence: CASSDFGGGETTYNEQFF.

This clonotype occurred many times. One junction end does not reproduce the germline sequence, and a read error may be involved. CDR3 in amino acids: CASSLAGISNQPQHF. DNA for the CDR3: TGTGCCAGCAGCTTGGCAGGGATTAGCAATCAGCCCCAGCATTTT. The V and J genes are TRBV5-1 and TRBJ1-5, with a tentative D call TRBD1 (5 bases). Germline lookup yields CDR1 SGHRS and CDR2 YFSETQ. The CDR3 has 15 amino acids. The variable domain in full, completed from reference TRBV5-1 and TRBJ1-5, reads KAGVTQTPRYLIKTRGQQVTLSCSPISGHRSVSWYQQTPGQGLQFLFEYFSETQRNKGNFPGRFSGRQFSNSRSEMNVSTLELGDSALYLCASSLAGISNQPQHFGDGTRLSIL.

This clonotype has only a few counts. This rearrangement joins TRBV10-1 to TRBJ2-1; 11 bases agree with TRBD2. The CDR3 has 15 residues. The germline CDR1 and CDR2 sequences are WNHNN and SYGVQD (reference sequence). The V gene end was trimmed by 3 bases and the J gene end by 4 bases; junction bases not matched to a gene: 2. CDR3 in amino acids: CASSDSGGDYNEQFF. In DNA, the CDR3 is TGCGCCAGCAGTGATAGCGGGGGGGATTACAATGAGCAGTTCTTC.

There are many counts of this clonotype. V usage is TRBV5-6 and J usage is TRBJ2-1, with D uncertain. The CDR3 runs 15 residues. V was clipped by 0 bases and J by 5 bases, with 12 bases between them. Per the germline V gene, CDR1 is SGHDT and CDR2 is YYEEEE. The CDR3 region is CASSLGPRPHNEQFF. CDR3 DNA sequence: TGTGCCAGCAGCTTGGGACCTCGGCCCCACAATGAGCAGTTCTTC.

The V and J genes are TRBV6-1 and TRBJ2-3; no firm D call. The CDR3 totals 13 residues. The V end lost 7 bases, the J end lost 4 bases, and 12 bases lay between the germline ends. Per germline, CDR1 MNHNS and CDR2 SASEGT. CDR3 nucleotides: TGTGCCAGCAAAGAAGGGTCCCCAGATACGCAGTATTTT. Protein sequence: CASKEGSPDTQYF.

The table lists this clonotype with a few counts. The chain links TRBV6-2 or TRBV6-3 to TRBJ1-4, with D unresolved. CDR1 is MNHEY, CDR2 SVGEGT, per germline. CDR3 size: 16 residues. Trimming cost V 0 bases and J 5 bases, with 13 bases left between them. The CDR3 coding sequence is TGTGCCAGCAGTTACTCGATCGCGGAATTCAATGAAAAACTGTTTTTT. It codes for CASSYSIAEFNEKLFF.

This clonotype occurred a few times. The chain is built from TRBV27 and TRBJ2-5; D not certain. The CDR3 consists of 16 residues. V was pared by 0 bases and J by 5 bases, with 16 bases between. Germline CDR1 reads MNHEY; CDR2 reads SMNVEV (reference sequence). The CDR3 spells CASSLSREVVGETQYF. CDR3 DNA: TGTGCCAGCAGTTTATCTCGCGAGGTTGTTGGGGAGACCCAGTACTTC.

The sample holds a few counts of this clonotype. The chain links TRBV6-1 to TRBJ2-6, with D possibly matching TRBD2 (5 bases). V lost 5 bases, J lost 0 bases, and 11 bases lay in between. From germline, CDR1 is MNHNS and CDR2 SASEGT. The CDR3 extends over 16 amino acids. The CDR3 is CASSRRSLSGANVLTF. Written as DNA, the CDR3 is TGTGCCAGCAGTCGGAGGAGTCTCTCTGGGGCCAACGTCCTGACTTTC.

The V gene is TRBV7-8, the J gene TRBJ2-2, with D possibly matching TRBD2 (5 bases). Germline CDR1 SGHVS, CDR2 FQNEAQ. The CDR3 consists of 16 residues. V was cut by 4 bases and J by 3 bases, with 15 bases left in between. The CDR3 loop is CASSSFGLPHTGELFF. CDR3 DNA: TGTGCCAGCAGCTCGTTTGGACTCCCTCACACCGGGGAGCTGTTTTTT. Full variable domain (outside the CDR3, taken from reference TRBV7-8 and TRBJ2-2): GAGVSQSPRYKVAKRGQDVALRCDPISGHVSLFWYQQALGQGPEFLTYFQNEAQLDKSGLPSDRFFAERPEGSVSTLKIQRTQQEDSAVYLCASSSFGLPHTGELFFGEGSRLTVL.

This sequence joins TRBV6-5 and TRBJ2-7, with 9 nucleotides matching TRBD2. The CDR3 runs to 16 residues. Trimming at V came to 0 bases and at J to 4 bases, leaving 7 bases not matched to a gene. Looked up from germline, CDR1 is MNHEY and CDR2 is SVGAGI. The DNA of the CDR3 is TGTGCCAGCAGTTACTCTAGCGGGGGAAAATCGTACGAGCAGTACTTC. It is translated as CASSYSSGGKSYEQYF.

This clonotype was counted a few times. The chain combines TRBV5-1 with TRBJ2-3, with TRBD2 identical over 11 bases. The CDR3 extends over 16 amino acids. Germline values: CDR1 SGHRS, CDR2 YFSETQ. The V and J ends lost 4 bases and 2 bases, in that order; junction bases with no gene match: 6. This chain's CDR3 is CASSMLTSGDTDTQYF. In DNA form, the CDR3 reads TGCGCCAGCAGCATGCTGACTAGCGGGGACACAGATACGCAGTATTTT.

This clonotype was seen more than once but under ten times. The chain recombines TRBV5-1 with TRBJ2-1; D is perhaps TRBD2 (6 bases). CDR3 length: 15 amino acids. Per germline, CDR1 SGHRS and CDR2 YFSETQ. V was clipped by 3 bases and J by 1 base, with 11 bases between them. The CDR3: CASSSGGQSYNEQFF. CDR3 nucleotide sequence: TGCGCCAGCAGCTCTGGAGGGCAGTCCTACAATGAGCAGTTCTTC.

This clonotype was observed a handful of times. The chain carries TRBV2 and TRBJ2-7; D is uncertain. Germline V lookup: CDR1 SNHLY, CDR2 FYNNEI. The V end was cut by 8 bases, the J end by 0 bases, with 5 bases between. The CDR3 is 11 amino acids. CDR3: CASSFSYEQYV. CDR3 nucleotide sequence: TGTGCCAGCTCATTCTCCTACGAGCAGTACGTC.

This clonotype was counted a few times. The CDR3 coding sequence is TGCAGTGCTAGTGGTAGGGGAAGGGACAGACGCAATCAGCCCCAGCATTTT. Residues: CSASGRGRDRRNQPQHF. The V and J genes are TRBV20-1 and TRBJ1-5, with 7 bases lining up with TRBD1. J lost 2 bases, V lost 3 bases, and 13 bases had no gene match. Germline CDR1 and CDR2: DFQATT and SNEGSKA (reference sequence). This CDR3 has 17 residues.

There are a few counts of this clonotype. The genes are TRBV11-2 and TRBJ2-2, with D hard to call. Germline V CDR1 and CDR2: SGHAT, FQNNGV. CDR3 length equals 18 residues. Deletions cut 1 base from V and 4 bases from J, with 19 bases between. CDR3: CASSLVLKKSLSTGELFF. CDR3 in DNA: TGTGCCAGCAGCTTAGTTCTTAAAAAGTCGCTGAGCACCGGGGAGCTGTTTTTT.

The chain carries TRBV5-1 and TRBJ1-6, with TRBD1 matching over 8 bases. This CDR3 comprises 17 residues. After removal of 0 bases from V and 10 bases from J, the junction contained 12 bases not matched to a gene. The germline V gene encodes CDR1 SGHRS and CDR2 YFSETQ. CDR3 loop: CASSLVPLDRAISPLHF. The DNA of the CDR3 is TGCGCCAGCAGCTTGGTCCCCCTGGACAGGGCGATCTCACCCCTCCACTTT. The complete variable domain, with remaining parts taken from reference TRBV5-1 and TRBJ1-6, reads KAGVTQTPRYLIKTRGQQVTLSCSPISGHRSVSWYQQTPGQGLQFLFEYFSETQRNKGNFPGRFSGRQFSNSRSEMNVSTLELGDSALYLCASSLVPLDRAISPLHFGNGTRLTVT.